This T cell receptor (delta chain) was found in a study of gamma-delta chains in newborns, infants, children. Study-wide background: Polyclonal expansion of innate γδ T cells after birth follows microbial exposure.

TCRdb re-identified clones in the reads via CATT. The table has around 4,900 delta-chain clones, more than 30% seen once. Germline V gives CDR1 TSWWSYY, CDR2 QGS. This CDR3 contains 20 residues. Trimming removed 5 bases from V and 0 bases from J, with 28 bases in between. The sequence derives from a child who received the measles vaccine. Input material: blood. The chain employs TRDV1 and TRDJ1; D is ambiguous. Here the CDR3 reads CALGREACPHHGSYTDKLIF. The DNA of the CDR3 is TGTGCTCTTGGGAGAGAGGCCTGCCCCCACCACGGGTCGTACACCGATAAACTCATCTTT.